These T cell receptor beta chains were read from a single sample in a study of cytomegalovirus exposure and HLA in healthy donors. Sequenced by immunoSEQ multiplex PCR; TCRdb stores in-frame clones only, minus some. Here the sample spans roughly 120,000 clones, about 72% being singletons. The sample was PBMCs. The receptors were gathered from a man aged 50 to 60 in good health and CMV-seropositive. Both conserved end residues are part of each CDR3. Fields, in order: V gene, CDR3 protein.

V gene: TRBV5-6
CDR3 protein: CASSLGQGVGYGYTF

V gene: TRBV5-4
CDR3 protein: CASTGQGRGTEAFF

V gene: TRBV11-3
CDR3 protein: CASSQGGTSVLQETQYF

V gene: TRBV5-4
CDR3 protein: CASGTRGVNQETQYF

V gene: TRBV19
CDR3 protein: CASLGTPNTEAFF

V gene: TRBV7-2
CDR3 protein: CASSSRYGYTF

V gene: TRBV5-1
CDR3 protein: CASSATLTGGGETQYF

V gene: TRBV4-1
CDR3 protein: CASSQVVGLAGFSSTDTQYF

V gene: TRBV18
CDR3 protein: CASSPQDSMNTEAFF

V gene: TRBV6-1
CDR3 protein: CASSVGGTGAYEQYF

V gene: TRBV15
CDR3 protein: CATGIAAGGRDTQYF

V gene: TRBV28
CDR3 protein: CASSLLMSNSNGYTF

V gene: TRBV2
CDR3 protein: CASSGTEEKLFF

V gene: TRBV2
CDR3 protein: CASRGRLAGGGEQYF

V gene: TRBV7-2
CDR3 protein: CASRQAGAGTDTQYF

V gene: TRBV19
CDR3 protein: CASSIQGDYGYTF

V gene: TRBV9
CDR3 protein: CASSVATGTSGSRENEQFF

V gene: TRBV10-3
CDR3 protein: CAISGEGAEQYF

V gene: TRBV11-2
CDR3 protein: CASSLGGLRRGEQYF

V gene: TRBV30
CDR3 protein: CAWSNRGYGYTF

V gene: TRBV30
CDR3 protein: CAWSRGFKGSEQYF

V gene: TRBV5-4
CDR3 protein: CASSVDRNSGNTIYF

V gene: TRBV28
CDR3 protein: CASNSKRDRPGGEQYF

V gene: TRBV29-1
CDR3 protein: CSAVYPGNEQFF

V gene: TRBV30
CDR3 protein: CAGTAGNTIYF

V gene: TRBV5-5
CDR3 protein: CASSHRGGRESTDTQYF

V gene: TRBV5-1
CDR3 protein: CASSPPEAGAYGYTF

V gene: TRBV30
CDR3 protein: CAWRAGTSVTDTQYF

V gene: TRBV6-5
CDR3 protein: CASSNRGPTDTQYF

V gene: TRBV29-1
CDR3 protein: CSVATGTQPQHF

V gene: TRBV4-1
CDR3 protein: CASSQDGASGSTDTQYF

V gene: TRBV7-2
CDR3 protein: CASSLTGGLAGEQYF

V gene: TRBV7-5
CDR3 protein: CVRSLVWEVGTGVVKLFF

V gene: TRBV6-1
CDR3 protein: CASKQEWLYNSPLHF

V gene: TRBV12-2
CDR3 protein: CASRFLADSYNEQFF

V gene: TRBV28
CDR3 protein: CASSLEDRAYGYTF

V gene: TRBV7-3
CDR3 protein: CASSPPGLVSEQFF

V gene: TRBV29-1
CDR3 protein: CSVGRIMNTEAFF

V gene: TRBV6-5
CDR3 protein: CASRLNYEAKNIQYF

V gene: TRBV5-1
CDR3 protein: CASSLSGHTEAFF

V gene: TRBV12-5
CDR3 protein: CASGFARGVSSYEQYF

V gene: TRBV7-2
CDR3 protein: CASSFTAEAFF

V gene: TRBV12-5
CDR3 protein: CASGLRGQGTHYEQYF

V gene: TRBV28
CDR3 protein: CASSLYAKFGQGFNQPQHF

V gene: TRBV4-2
CDR3 protein: CASSQGETSGGAEQFF

V gene: TRBV2
CDR3 protein: CASSRDSQETQYF

V gene: TRBV15
CDR3 protein: CATSSHQGGGYTF

V gene: TRBV19
CDR3 protein: CASSIGPGGWEDTQYF

V gene: TRBV28
CDR3 protein: CASLSPFSSYEQYF

V gene: TRBV5-5
CDR3 protein: CASRSGQGFDEQFF

V gene: TRBV2
CDR3 protein: CASGGTDNYGYTF

V gene: TRBV28
CDR3 protein: CATRPGALGTNEKLFF

V gene: TRBV19
CDR3 protein: CASSIRDTQYF

V gene: TRBV27
CDR3 protein: CASSPSRDRGADTQYF

V gene: TRBV4-3
CDR3 protein: CASSHTQGYTEAFF